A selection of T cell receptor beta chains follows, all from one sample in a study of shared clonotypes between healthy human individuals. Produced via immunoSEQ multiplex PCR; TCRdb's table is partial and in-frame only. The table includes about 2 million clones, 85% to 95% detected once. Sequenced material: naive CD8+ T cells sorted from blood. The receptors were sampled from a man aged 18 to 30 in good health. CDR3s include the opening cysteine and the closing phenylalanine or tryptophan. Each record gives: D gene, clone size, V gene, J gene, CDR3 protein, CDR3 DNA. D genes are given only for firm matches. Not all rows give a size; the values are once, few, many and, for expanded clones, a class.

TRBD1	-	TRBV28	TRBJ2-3	CASSLVGGEDTQYF	TGTGCCAGCAGTTTGGTAGGGGGCGAAGATACGCAGTATTTT
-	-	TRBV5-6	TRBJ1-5	CASSLGGLHQPQHF	TGTGCCAGCAGCTTGGGGGGGTTGCATCAGCCCCAGCATTTT
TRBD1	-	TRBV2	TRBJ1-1	CASNTGGTGMNTEAFF	TGTGCCAGCAACACCGGGGGGACAGGAATGAACACTGAAGCTTTCTTT
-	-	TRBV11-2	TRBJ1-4	CASSLDTDEKLFF	TGTGCCAGCAGCTTAGATACGGATGAAAAACTGTTTTTT
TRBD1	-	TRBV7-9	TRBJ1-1	CASSLYQGGNTEAFF	TGTGCCAGCAGCTTATATCAGGGGGGGAACACTGAAGCTTTCTTT
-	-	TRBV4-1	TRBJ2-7	CASSQEGSYYEQYF	TGCGCCAGCAGCCAAGAGGGCAGTTACTACGAGCAGTACTTC
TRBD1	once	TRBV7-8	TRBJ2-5	CASSTGTGEKETQYF	TGTGCCAGCAGTACAGGGACAGGGGAAAAAGAGACCCAGTACTTC
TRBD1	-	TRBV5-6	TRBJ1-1	CASSFQGDWAEAFF	TGTGCCAGCAGCTTCCAGGGGGATTGGGCTGAAGCTTTCTTT
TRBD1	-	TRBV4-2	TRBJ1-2	CASSQNADRGNGGYTF	TGTGCCAGCAGCCAGAACGCGGACAGGGGGAATGGTGGCTACACCTTC
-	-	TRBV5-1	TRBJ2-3	CASSLMLGPDTQYF	TGCGCCAGCAGCTTAATGCTGGGCCCGGATACGCAGTATTTT
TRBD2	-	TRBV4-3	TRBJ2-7	CASSQDATGGYEQYF	TGCGCCAGCAGCCAAGATGCTACGGGGGGCTACGAGCAGTACTTC
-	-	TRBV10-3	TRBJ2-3	CAISEGQASITDTQYF	TGTGCCATCAGTGAGGGCCAGGCGTCTATCACAGATACGCAGTATTTT
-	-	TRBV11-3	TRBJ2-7	CASSLTASYEQYF	TGTGCCAGCAGCTTAACGGCCTCCTACGAGCAGTACTTC
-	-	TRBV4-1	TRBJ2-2	CASSQRYRESGELFF	TGCGCCAGCAGCCAACGATACAGGGAATCCGGGGAGCTGTTTTTT
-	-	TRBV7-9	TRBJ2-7	CASSFEGSYEQYF	TGTGCCAGCAGCTTTGAGGGTTCCTACGAGCAGTACTTC
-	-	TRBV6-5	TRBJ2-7	CASRSWGDEQYF	TGTGCCAGCAGGTCCTGGGGGGACGAGCAGTACTTC
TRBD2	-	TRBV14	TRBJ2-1	CASSDLAGSLGEQFF	TGTGCCAGCAGTGACCTAGCGGGATCCCTTGGCGAGCAGTTCTTC
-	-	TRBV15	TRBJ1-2	CATSPPEGGFYGYTF	TGTGCCACCAGCCCCCCGGAGGGAGGCTTCTATGGCTACACCTTC
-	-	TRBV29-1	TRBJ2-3	CSVELLDADTQYF	TGCAGCGTTGAACTTCTAGATGCAGATACGCAGTATTTT
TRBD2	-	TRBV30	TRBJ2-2	CAWSPGTISTGELFF	TGTGCCTGGAGTCCCGGGACTATAAGCACCGGGGAGCTGTTTTTT
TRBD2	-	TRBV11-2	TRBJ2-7	CASSLAAGGEKGYEQYF	TGTGCCAGCAGCTTAGCTGCGGGAGGAGAAAAGGGCTACGAGCAGTACTTC
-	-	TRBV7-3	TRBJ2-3	CASSLESGDTQYF	TGTGCCAGCAGCTTAGAATCGGGAGATACGCAGTATTTT
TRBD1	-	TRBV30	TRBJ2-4	CAWELGQGLLAKNIQYF	TGTGCCTGGGAGCTTGGACAGGGTCTGTTAGCCAAAAACATTCAGTACTTC
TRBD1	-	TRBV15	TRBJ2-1	CATTRDRYNEQFF	TGTGCCACTACACGGGACAGGTACAATGAGCAGTTCTTC
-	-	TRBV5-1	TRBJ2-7	CASSLAQGTNYEQYF	TGCGCCAGCAGCTTGGCACAGGGAACGAACTACGAGCAGTACTTC
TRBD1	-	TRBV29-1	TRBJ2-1	CSVEVTGKEQFF	TGCAGCGTTGAGGTGACAGGGAAAGAGCAGTTCTTC
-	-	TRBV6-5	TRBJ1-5	CASSYPNRGNQPQHF	TGTGCCAGCAGTTACCCTAACAGGGGCAATCAGCCCCAGCATTTT
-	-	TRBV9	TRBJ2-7	CASSVGAGYAYEQYF	TGTGCCAGCAGCGTAGGTGCAGGCTATGCCTACGAGCAGTACTTC
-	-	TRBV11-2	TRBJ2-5	CASSLGLETQYF	TGTGCCAGCAGCTTAGGTCTAGAGACCCAGTACTTC
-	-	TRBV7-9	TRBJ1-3	CASSPPGPTSGNTIYF	TGTGCCAGCAGCCCCCCGGGACCTACCTCAGGAAACACCATATATTTT
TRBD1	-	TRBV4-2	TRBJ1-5	CASSQDPGGAYQPQHF	TGTGCCAGCAGCCAAGATCCAGGGGGCGCTTATCAGCCCCAGCATTTT
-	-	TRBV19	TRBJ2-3	CASSIGNINTDTQYF	TGTGCCAGTAGTATCGGGAACATTAACACAGATACGCAGTATTTT
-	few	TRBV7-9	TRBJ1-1	CASSSAGGGNTEAFF	TGTGCCAGCAGCTCTGCGGGAGGGGGAAACACTGAAGCTTTCTTT
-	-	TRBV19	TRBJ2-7	CASSIAGYEQYF	TGTGCCAGTAGTATTGCTGGCTACGAGCAGTACTTC
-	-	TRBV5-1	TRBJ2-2	CASSFGGAGELFF	TGCGCCAGCAGCTTCGGAGGGGCCGGGGAGCTGTTTTTT
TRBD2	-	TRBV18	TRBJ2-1	CASSPSGLENEQFF	TGTGCCAGCTCACCAAGTGGACTAGAGAATGAGCAGTTCTTC
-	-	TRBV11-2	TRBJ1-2	CASSLVMQGGYGYTF	TGTGCCAGCAGCTTAGTTATGCAGGGCGGCTATGGCTACACCTTC
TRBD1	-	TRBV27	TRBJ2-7	CASSPGPGQGRSEQYF	TGTGCCAGCAGCCCGGGTCCGGGACAGGGGCGGTCGGAGCAGTACTTC
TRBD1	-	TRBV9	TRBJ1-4	CASSSLQGANEKLFF	TGTGCCAGCAGCTCCCTACAGGGGGCTAATGAAAAACTGTTTTTT
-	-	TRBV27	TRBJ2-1	CASSLAGSSYNEQFF	TGTGCCAGCAGTTTAGCGGGTAGCTCCTACAATGAGCAGTTCTTC